This is a list of T cell receptor beta chains from one sample in a study of T-cell reconstitution after alpha-beta-depleted transplantation in children. TCRdb reprocessed the PCR reads via MiXCR and lists one record per CDR3 protein. This table has 450,000 to 500,000 distinct CDR3 sequences, around 12% appearing once. The sequenced sample was PBMCs from the stem cell graft donor, obtained from the stem cell graft. The receptor set was obtained from a human donor who donated a stem cell graft to a child with combined immunodeficiency. Each CDR3 is given with its conserved first and last residue. Fields, in order: clone size, D gene, J gene, V gene, CDR3 DNA, CDR3 protein. A D gene is named only where the DNA matches it firmly. A row's size may be missing; if present it is once, few, many or a size class.

clone size: -; D gene: -; J gene: TRBJ1-1; V gene: TRBV11-2; CDR3 DNA: TGTGCCAGCAGTCGATCATCGAACACTGAAGCTTTCTTT; CDR3 protein: CASSRSSNTEAFF
clone size: few; D gene: -; J gene: TRBJ2-1; V gene: TRBV20-1; CDR3 DNA: TGCAGTGCGCCCGAAGGGGGGGGGATATACAATGAGCAGTTCTTC; CDR3 protein: CSAPEGGGIYNEQFF
clone size: -; D gene: -; J gene: TRBJ2-1; V gene: TRBV4-3; CDR3 DNA: TGCGCCAGCAGCCAAGAGAGTACTAGCTCCTACAATGAGCAGTTCTTC; CDR3 protein: CASSQESTSSYNEQFF
clone size: many; D gene: -; J gene: TRBJ2-1; V gene: TRBV5-1; CDR3 DNA: TGCGCCAGCAGTAGTTCAGGGTACGGAAATGAGCAGTTCTTC; CDR3 protein: CASSSSGYGNEQFF
clone size: -; D gene: -; J gene: TRBJ1-3; V gene: TRBV3-1; CDR3 DNA: TGTGCCAGCAGCCCCCCAGCCGGGACATCTGGAAACACCATATATTTT; CDR3 protein: CASSPPAGTSGNTIYF
clone size: few; D gene: TRBD1; J gene: TRBJ1-5; V gene: TRBV12-3/TRBV12-4; CDR3 DNA: TGTGCCAGCAGCAGGGGGGATCAGCCCCAGCATTTT; CDR3 protein: CASSRGDQPQHF
clone size: -; D gene: TRBD2; J gene: TRBJ2-7; V gene: TRBV3-1; CDR3 DNA: TGTGCCAGCAGCCAAGATGGTAGCGGGAGGTACGAGCAGTACTTC; CDR3 protein: CASSQDGSGRYEQYF
clone size: -; D gene: TRBD1; J gene: TRBJ2-4; V gene: TRBV7-2; CDR3 DNA: TGTGCCAGCCAGGACAGGGGAGTTGGCATTCAGTACTTC; CDR3 protein: CASQDRGVGIQYF
clone size: many; D gene: -; J gene: TRBJ2-1; V gene: TRBV4-3; CDR3 DNA: TGCGCCAGCAGCCAATACTTGGGGGAGCAGTTCTTC; CDR3 protein: CASSQYLGEQFF
clone size: many; D gene: -; J gene: TRBJ2-3; V gene: TRBV20-1; CDR3 DNA: TGCAGTGCTACTTGGGATACGCAGTATTTT; CDR3 protein: CSATWDTQYF
clone size: -; D gene: -; J gene: TRBJ1-2; V gene: TRBV4-3; CDR3 DNA: TGCGCCAGCAGCCAAGAAGGGGTGGGATATGGCTACACCTTC; CDR3 protein: CASSQEGVGYGYTF
clone size: -; D gene: -; J gene: TRBJ2-7; V gene: TRBV12-3/TRBV12-4; CDR3 DNA: TGTGCCAGCAGTTTCGGACAACCCACCTACGAGCAGTACTTC; CDR3 protein: CASSFGQPTYEQYF
clone size: many; D gene: TRBD1; J gene: TRBJ2-7; V gene: TRBV29-1; CDR3 DNA: TGCAGCGTCATTGACAGGGTAAACGAGCAGTACTTC; CDR3 protein: CSVIDRVNEQYF
clone size: many; D gene: -; J gene: TRBJ1-1; V gene: TRBV12-3/TRBV12-4; CDR3 DNA: TGTGCCAGCAGACTTAACACTGAAGCTTTCTTT; CDR3 protein: CASRLNTEAFF
clone size: many; D gene: TRBD2; J gene: TRBJ2-5; V gene: TRBV10-3; CDR3 DNA: TGTGCCATCAGCCCCGGGGGGACCCAAGAGACCCAGTACTTC; CDR3 protein: CAISPGGTQETQYF
clone size: few; D gene: TRBD2; J gene: TRBJ2-7; V gene: TRBV12-3/TRBV12-4; CDR3 DNA: TGTGCCAGCAGTTTTCGACTAGCGGGCCGTTCAGGATACGAGCAGTACTTC; CDR3 protein: CASSFRLAGRSGYEQYF
clone size: -; D gene: TRBD1; J gene: TRBJ2-7; V gene: TRBV4-3; CDR3 DNA: TGCGCCAGCAGCCAAAAGACCGGGACAGGCACCTACGAGCAGTACTTC; CDR3 protein: CASSQKTGTGTYEQYF
clone size: many; D gene: -; J gene: TRBJ2-1; V gene: TRBV9; CDR3 DNA: TGTGCCAGCAGCGTAGCCGGTCTGGGGGCGAATGAGCAGTTCTTC; CDR3 protein: CASSVAGLGANEQFF
clone size: few; D gene: -; J gene: TRBJ2-1; V gene: TRBV4-3; CDR3 DNA: TGCGCCAGCAGCCAAGGACTGGGACCGAACAATGAGCAGTTCTTC; CDR3 protein: CASSQGLGPNNEQFF
clone size: -; D gene: -; J gene: TRBJ2-5; V gene: TRBV9; CDR3 DNA: TGTGCCAGCAGCGTAGATCTGGGGGCGTTGGAGGAGACCCAGTACTTC; CDR3 protein: CASSVDLGALEETQYF
clone size: many; D gene: TRBD2; J gene: TRBJ2-1; V gene: TRBV12-3/TRBV12-4; CDR3 DNA: TGTGCCAGCAGTCTAACCGGACTAGCGGGATACAATGAGCAGTTCTTC; CDR3 protein: CASSLTGLAGYNEQFF
clone size: -; D gene: -; J gene: TRBJ1-5; V gene: TRBV2; CDR3 DNA: TGTGCCAGCGGGGACATCTCCAGCAATCAGCCCCAGCATTTT; CDR3 protein: CASGDISSNQPQHF
clone size: few; D gene: -; J gene: TRBJ2-7; V gene: TRBV29-1; CDR3 DNA: TGCAGCGTTGAGGATGGGTTTTACTCCTACGAGCAGTACTTC; CDR3 protein: CSVEDGFYSYEQYF
clone size: -; D gene: -; J gene: TRBJ2-1; V gene: TRBV12-3/TRBV12-4; CDR3 DNA: TGTGCCAGCAAGGGCTTGGCGGGCTCCTACAATGAGCAGTTCTTC; CDR3 protein: CASKGLAGSYNEQFF
clone size: -; D gene: -; J gene: TRBJ1-1; V gene: TRBV20-1; CDR3 DNA: TGCAGTGCTAGAGGACACTACATGAACACTGAAGCTTTCTTT; CDR3 protein: CSARGHYMNTEAFF
clone size: -; D gene: TRBD2; J gene: TRBJ2-7; V gene: TRBV11-2; CDR3 DNA: TGTGCCAGCAGCTTAGTACCAACTGGCGGGAGGCTAGGATCCGAGCAGTACTTC; CDR3 protein: CASSLVPTGGRLGSEQYF
clone size: few; D gene: TRBD2; J gene: TRBJ2-1; V gene: TRBV12-3/TRBV12-4; CDR3 DNA: TGTGCCAGCAGCCGAACTCTAGCGGGAGGGTTGAGCTCCTACAATGAGCAGTTCTTC; CDR3 protein: CASSRTLAGGLSSYNEQFF
clone size: -; D gene: TRBD2; J gene: TRBJ2-1; V gene: TRBV11-2; CDR3 DNA: TGTGCCAGCAGCTTCAGACGGGGGGGATACAATGAGCAGTTCTTC; CDR3 protein: CASSFRRGGYNEQFF
clone size: few; D gene: TRBD2; J gene: TRBJ2-3; V gene: TRBV20-1; CDR3 DNA: TGCAGTTGTTCCAACTTTCTAGCGGATTCCACAGATACGCAGTATTTT; CDR3 protein: CSCSNFLADSTDTQYF
clone size: few; D gene: -; J gene: TRBJ2-3; V gene: TRBV20-1; CDR3 DNA: TGCAGTGCTCGGACAGGGGGGACTAGCCGGACTGGTACGCAGTATTTT; CDR3 protein: CSARTGGTSRTGTQYF
clone size: -; D gene: -; J gene: TRBJ2-6; V gene: TRBV27; CDR3 DNA: TGTGCCAGCAGTTTCTGGCCGTCCAGCTCTGGGGCCAACGTCCTGACTTTC; CDR3 protein: CASSFWPSSSGANVLTF
clone size: few; D gene: TRBD1; J gene: TRBJ2-7; V gene: TRBV3-1; CDR3 DNA: TGTGCCAGCAGCCAAGAAATCCCGGGACAGAACGAGCAGTACTTC; CDR3 protein: CASSQEIPGQNEQYF
clone size: few; D gene: -; J gene: TRBJ1-5; V gene: TRBV20-1; CDR3 DNA: TGCAGTGCTAGTCGCCAGGAGTATAGCAATCAGCCCCAGCATTTT; CDR3 protein: CSASRQEYSNQPQHF
clone size: many; D gene: -; J gene: TRBJ1-6; V gene: TRBV7-2; CDR3 DNA: TGTGCCAGCAGCTGGACCTGGACAGTCTCCTATAATTCACCCCTCCACTTT; CDR3 protein: CASSWTWTVSYNSPLHF
clone size: -; D gene: -; J gene: TRBJ1-1; V gene: TRBV3-1; CDR3 DNA: TGTGCCAGCAGCCATGGAGCGGGAGAAGCTTTCTTT; CDR3 protein: CASSHGAGEAFF
clone size: few; D gene: -; J gene: TRBJ1-2; V gene: TRBV7-9; CDR3 DNA: TGTGCCAGCAGCCTATCCGGCGCGACAGGCAACAATGGCTACACCTTC; CDR3 protein: CASSLSGATGNNGYTF
clone size: -; D gene: -; J gene: TRBJ1-2; V gene: TRBV15; CDR3 DNA: TGTGCCACCAGCAGAGATTTGAGGAGGGGAAACTATGGCTACACCTTC; CDR3 protein: CATSRDLRRGNYGYTF
clone size: many; D gene: -; J gene: TRBJ1-4; V gene: TRBV28; CDR3 DNA: TGTGCCAGCAGTATACCGGGGGAGTCGGCGGAAAAACTGTTTTTT; CDR3 protein: CASSIPGESAEKLFF
clone size: -; D gene: -; J gene: TRBJ2-7; V gene: TRBV7-2; CDR3 DNA: TGTGCCAGCAGCGGAAAGGACTCTCTCTGCGAGCAGTACTTC; CDR3 protein: CASSGKDSLCEQYF
clone size: few; D gene: TRBD1; J gene: TRBJ2-1; V gene: TRBV12-3/TRBV12-4; CDR3 DNA: TGTGCCAGCAGCTCGGGACAGGACTTTTCTAATGAGCAGTTCTTC; CDR3 protein: CASSSGQDFSNEQFF
clone size: many; D gene: -; J gene: TRBJ2-3; V gene: TRBV6-5; CDR3 DNA: TGTGCCAGCCACCAGGGGGATACGCAGTATTTT; CDR3 protein: CASHQGDTQYF
clone size: many; D gene: TRBD1; J gene: TRBJ1-2; V gene: TRBV20-1; CDR3 DNA: TGCAGTGCTTTACAGGGGGCTGATTATGGCTACACCTTC; CDR3 protein: CSALQGADYGYTF
clone size: few; D gene: -; J gene: TRBJ2-1; V gene: TRBV12-3/TRBV12-4; CDR3 DNA: TGTGCCAGCACTCTCCGACTAGGGGACAATGAGCAGTTCTTC; CDR3 protein: CASTLRLGDNEQFF
clone size: -; D gene: TRBD1; J gene: TRBJ2-2; V gene: TRBV12-5; CDR3 DNA: TGTGCTAGTGGTTTGGTAAATAAGGGGGCGTCTGTGTTTCCCGGGGAGCTGTTTTTT; CDR3 protein: CASGLVNKGASVFPGELFF
clone size: few; D gene: TRBD1; J gene: TRBJ2-7; V gene: TRBV4-2; CDR3 DNA: TGTGCCAGCAGCCAACAGACAGGGGTATTATCCTACGAGCAGTACTTC; CDR3 protein: CASSQQTGVLSYEQYF
clone size: many; D gene: -; J gene: TRBJ2-3; V gene: TRBV2; CDR3 DNA: TGTGCCAGCAGGCCTTGGGCAGATACGCAGTATTTT; CDR3 protein: CASRPWADTQYF
clone size: -; D gene: -; J gene: TRBJ2-5; V gene: TRBV4-1; CDR3 DNA: TGCGCCAGCAGCCAAGATTGGGGAGAAATGGAGACCCAGTACTTC; CDR3 protein: CASSQDWGEMETQYF
clone size: -; D gene: -; J gene: TRBJ2-3; V gene: TRBV20-1; CDR3 DNA: TGCAGTGTCTGGGCCAGCTACACAGATACGCAGTATTTT; CDR3 protein: CSVWASYTDTQYF
clone size: -; D gene: -; J gene: TRBJ2-3; V gene: TRBV12-3/TRBV12-4; CDR3 DNA: TGTGCCAGCAGCTCGAGGAGCGCAGATACGCAGTATTTT; CDR3 protein: CASSSRSADTQYF
clone size: -; D gene: -; J gene: TRBJ2-7; V gene: TRBV7-8; CDR3 DNA: TGTGCCAGCAGCTTTGAACTAGCTTTCTACGAGCAGTACTTC; CDR3 protein: CASSFELAFYEQYF
clone size: few; D gene: TRBD2; J gene: TRBJ2-1; V gene: TRBV12-3/TRBV12-4; CDR3 DNA: TGTGCCAGCAGTCCCCTCTTACTAGCGGGGGGGAATGAGCAGTTCTTC; CDR3 protein: CASSPLLLAGGNEQFF
clone size: -; D gene: -; J gene: TRBJ2-2; V gene: TRBV29-1; CDR3 DNA: TGCAGCGTGGCGCGCAGTGGCAGGGGAAACACCGGGGAGCTGTTTTTT; CDR3 protein: CSVARSGRGNTGELFF
clone size: once; D gene: -; J gene: TRBJ1-2; V gene: TRBV6-1; CDR3 DNA: TGTGCCAGCAGCCCCCGGAGCGGGACCACAGGTGGCTACACCTTC; CDR3 protein: CASSPRSGTTGGYTF
clone size: many; D gene: TRBD2; J gene: TRBJ2-1; V gene: TRBV7-9; CDR3 DNA: TGCGCCAGCAGCCCGGGACTAGCGGGGGGGGATGAGCAGTTCTTC; CDR3 protein: CASSPGLAGGDEQFF
clone size: few; D gene: -; J gene: TRBJ2-7; V gene: TRBV20-1; CDR3 DNA: TGCAGTGCTAGAGGGGGCCCTCCGGTCCACGAGCAGTACTTC; CDR3 protein: CSARGGPPVHEQYF